This TCR beta chain stems from a study of post-analysis software for immune sequencing data. As for the study in general: Patients with relapsing-remitting, secondary progressive and progressive-relapsing multiple sclerosis courses were all represented. Whole-study results and caveats: About five TRBV segments, including TRBV5-6, TRBV5-1 and TRBV20-1, were more frequent in patients than controls. In multiple sclerosis, normalized Chao1 diversity was significantly below that of controls.

Worth noting for this clonotype: What it binds is not known.

Researchers reported that TCR beta cDNA libraries carried unique molecular identifiers. There were roughly 0.95 to 10 million T cells, and roughly 0.5 million cDNA molecules came from them. TCRdb itself ran the PCR reads through MiXCR, one entry per CDR3 protein. The sample has 750,000 to 950,000 distinct CDR3 sequences, approximately 53% seen once. This CDR3 contains 17 residues. Germline-derived CDR1 and CDR2 are SGHTA and FQGTGA. The trim removed 2 bases at V and 0 bases at J, leaving 6 bases unmatched. The sequence came from a girl under 18 with multiple sclerosis. The chain joins TRBV7-3 to TRBJ2-1; TRBD2 matches 8 bases. Specimen: blood. The CDR3 reads CASSLFSGTSSYNEQFF. Here the CDR3 DNA reads TGTGCCAGCAGCTTATTTTCTGGGACTAGCTCCTACAATGAGCAGTTCTTC.